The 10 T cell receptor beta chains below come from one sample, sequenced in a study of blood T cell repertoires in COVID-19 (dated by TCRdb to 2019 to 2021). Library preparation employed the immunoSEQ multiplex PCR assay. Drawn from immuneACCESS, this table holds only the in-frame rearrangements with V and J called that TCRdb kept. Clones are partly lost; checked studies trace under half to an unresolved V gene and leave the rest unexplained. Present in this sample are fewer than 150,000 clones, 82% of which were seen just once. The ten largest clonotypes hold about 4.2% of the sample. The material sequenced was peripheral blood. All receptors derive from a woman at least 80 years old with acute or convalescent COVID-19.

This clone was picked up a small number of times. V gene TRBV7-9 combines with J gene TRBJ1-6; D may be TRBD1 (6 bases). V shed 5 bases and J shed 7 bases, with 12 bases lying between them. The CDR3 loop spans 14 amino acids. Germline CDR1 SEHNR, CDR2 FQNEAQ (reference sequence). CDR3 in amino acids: CASSIGTLNSPLHF. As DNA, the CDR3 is TGTGCCAGCAGCATCGGGACATTGAATTCACCCCTCCACTTT.

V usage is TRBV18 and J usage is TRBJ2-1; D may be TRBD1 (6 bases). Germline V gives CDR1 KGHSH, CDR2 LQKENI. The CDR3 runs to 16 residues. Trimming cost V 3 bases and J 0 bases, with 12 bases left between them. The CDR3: CASSPPDRYSYNEQFF. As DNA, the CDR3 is TGTGCCAGCTCACCCCCCGACAGGTACTCCTACAATGAGCAGTTCTTC.

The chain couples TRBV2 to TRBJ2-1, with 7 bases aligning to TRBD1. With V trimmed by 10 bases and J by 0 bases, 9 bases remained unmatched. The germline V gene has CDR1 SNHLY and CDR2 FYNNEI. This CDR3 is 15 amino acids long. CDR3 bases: TGTGCCAAGAGAATACAGGGGAGCTCCTACAATGAGCAGTTCTTC. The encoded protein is CAKRIQGSSYNEQFF.

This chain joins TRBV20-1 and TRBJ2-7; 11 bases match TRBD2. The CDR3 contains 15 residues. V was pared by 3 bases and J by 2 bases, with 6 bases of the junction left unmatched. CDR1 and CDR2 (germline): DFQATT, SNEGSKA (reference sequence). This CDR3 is CSASQATSGTYEQYF. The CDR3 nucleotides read TGCAGTGCTAGTCAGGCGACTAGCGGGACCTACGAGCAGTACTTC.

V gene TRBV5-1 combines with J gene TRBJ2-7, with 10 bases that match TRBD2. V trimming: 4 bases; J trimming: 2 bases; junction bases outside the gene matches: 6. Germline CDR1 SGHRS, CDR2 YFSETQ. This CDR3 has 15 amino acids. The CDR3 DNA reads TGCGCCAGCAGCCTCGGACTAGCGGATCCCTACGAGCAGTACTTC. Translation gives CASSLGLADPYEQYF.

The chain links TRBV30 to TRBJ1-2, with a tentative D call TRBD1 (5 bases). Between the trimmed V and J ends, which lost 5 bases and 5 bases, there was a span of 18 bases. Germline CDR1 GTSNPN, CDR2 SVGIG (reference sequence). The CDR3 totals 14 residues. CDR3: CAWLRDSFFYGYTF. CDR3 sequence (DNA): TGTGCCTGGCTGCGTGACAGCTTTTTTTATGGCTACACCTTC.

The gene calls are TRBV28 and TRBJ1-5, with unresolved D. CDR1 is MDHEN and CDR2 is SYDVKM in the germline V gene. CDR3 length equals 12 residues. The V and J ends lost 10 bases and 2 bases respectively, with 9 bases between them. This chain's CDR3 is CATGGRNQPQHF. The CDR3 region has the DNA TGTGCCACCGGCGGGCGCAATCAGCCCCAGCATTTT. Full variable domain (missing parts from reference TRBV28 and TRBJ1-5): DVKVTQSSRYLVKRTGEKVFLECVQDMDHENMFWYRQDPGLGLRLIYFSYDVKMKEKGDIPEGYSVSREKKERFSLILESASTNQTSMYLCATGGRNQPQHFGDGTRLSIL.

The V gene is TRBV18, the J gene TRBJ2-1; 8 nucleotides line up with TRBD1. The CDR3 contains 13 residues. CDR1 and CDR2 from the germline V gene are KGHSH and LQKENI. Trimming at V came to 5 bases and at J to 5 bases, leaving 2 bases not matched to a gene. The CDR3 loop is CASSSTGDNEQFF. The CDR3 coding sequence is TGTGCCAGCTCATCGACAGGGGACAATGAGCAGTTCTTC. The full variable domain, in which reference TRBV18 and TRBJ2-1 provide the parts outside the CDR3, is NAGVMQNPRHLVRRRGQEARLRCSPMKGHSHVYWYRQLPEEGLKFMVYLQKENIIDESGMPKERFSAEFPKEGPSILRIQQVVRGDSAAYFCASSSTGDNEQFFGPGTRLTVL.

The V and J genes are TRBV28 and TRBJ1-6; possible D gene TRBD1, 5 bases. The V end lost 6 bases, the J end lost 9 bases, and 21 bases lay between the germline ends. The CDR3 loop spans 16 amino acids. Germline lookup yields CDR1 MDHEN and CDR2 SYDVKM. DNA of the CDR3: TGTGCCAGCAGCAGGAGAGGGACCACCGGGGGTTCACCCCTCCACTTT. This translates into CASSRRGTTGGSPLHF.

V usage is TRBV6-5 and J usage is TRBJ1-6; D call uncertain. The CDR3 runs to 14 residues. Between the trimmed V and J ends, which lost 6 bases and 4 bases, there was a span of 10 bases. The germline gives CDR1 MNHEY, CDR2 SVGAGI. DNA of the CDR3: TGTGCCAGCAGATGGACTGAGTATAATTCACCCCTCCACTTT. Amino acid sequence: CASRWTEYNSPLHF.